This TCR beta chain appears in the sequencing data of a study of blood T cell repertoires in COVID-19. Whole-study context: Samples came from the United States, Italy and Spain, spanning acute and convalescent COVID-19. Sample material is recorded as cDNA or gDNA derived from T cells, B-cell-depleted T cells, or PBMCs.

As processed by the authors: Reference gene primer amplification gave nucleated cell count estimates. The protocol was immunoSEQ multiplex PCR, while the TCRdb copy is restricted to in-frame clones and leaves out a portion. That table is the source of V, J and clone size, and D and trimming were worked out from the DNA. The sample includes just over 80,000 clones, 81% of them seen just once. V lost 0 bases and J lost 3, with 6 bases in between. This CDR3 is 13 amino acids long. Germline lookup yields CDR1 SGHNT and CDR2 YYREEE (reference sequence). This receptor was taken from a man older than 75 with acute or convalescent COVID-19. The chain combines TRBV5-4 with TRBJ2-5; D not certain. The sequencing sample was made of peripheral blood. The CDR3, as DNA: TGTGCCAGCAGCTTGGTTCAGGAAGAGACCCAGTACTTC. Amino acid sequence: CASSLVQEETQYF.